One TCR beta chain is described in this entry. This sample was taken from a study of blood T cell repertoires in COVID-19. Study information: Samples came from the United States, Italy and Spain, spanning acute and convalescent COVID-19. The analysed material was cDNA or gDNA that came from T cells, B-cell-depleted T cells, or PBMCs.

Original processing notes: Amplification of reference gene primers provided the estimated nucleated cell counts. Produced via immunoSEQ multiplex PCR; TCRdb's table is partial and in-frame only. The V and J calls and the clone size are those of that table, but D and trimming were determined from the DNA. This table has roughly 700,000 clones, approximately 90% appearing once. CDR3 length: 15 residues. Germline assignment: CDR1 MGHRA and CDR2 YSYEKL. The V end was cut by 1 base, the J end by 0 bases, with 9 bases between. The origin of this receptor is a woman aged 18-30 years with acute or convalescent COVID-19. This chain joins TRBV4-1 and TRBJ1-2, with no clear D. Input material: peripheral blood. CDR3 protein: CASSQVRVANYGYTF. The DNA of the CDR3 is TGCGCCAGCAGCCAAGTTCGGGTTGCTAACTATGGCTACACCTTC.